A single T cell receptor beta chain is shown here with its context. The specificity of this receptor is unknown. No clone much larger than this one lies a single base away; base qualities are absent. The data originate from a study of cytomegalovirus exposure and HLA in healthy donors (dated by TCRdb to 2016 to 2017). About the full investigation: The 500 to 800 repertoires of the first cohort and the 120 validation repertoires were produced on the same platform, according to a later analysis. The study aimed to test whether cataloging public T cell receptors could reveal signatures of past pathogen exposure. Along with the approximately 700-subject first cohort, a separate validation cohort of over a hundred different subjects was used. The study combined high-throughput TCR immunosequencing, statistical association of individual TCRs with disease status, and machine learning to predict cytomegalovirus infection status. What the authors observed across the whole study: The classifier was reported to diagnose cytomegalovirus status with high specificity and sensitivity in both the original cohort and the validation cohort. It was suggested by the authors that the approach could potentially be generalized to other disease states and immunological phenotypes. In vitro tests confirmed that a few of the cytomegalovirus-associated TCR beta chains recognize cytomegalovirus antigens. Most TCR sequences were seen in very few donors, while some public TCRs were found in many individuals. In the study, some 180 TCR beta chains were listed as associated with cytomegalovirus. The validation cohort had no HLA typing available for a later analysis, so co-occurrence within that cohort was assessed over all 120 or so repertoires. Of the cluster scores, roughly 95% were above 0 in a later analysis, which found that TCRs clustered in the first cohort also tended to co-occur in the 130 or so validation repertoires.

The CDR3 spans 14 residues, from the cysteine through the phenylalanine. Here the CDR3 DNA is all that survives: 42 bases in frame from base 1. V loses 4 bases, J loses 4 bases, and the germline ends lie 14 bases apart. CDR1 SGHRS and CDR2 YFSETQ were looked up in the germline V gene. The donors belonged to the validation cohort of around 130 subjects, which was separate from the roughly 700-subject first cohort. Libraries were prepared through the immunoSEQ multiplex PCR assay. As for the authors' bioinformatics: A statistical classification framework was built for diagnosing cytomegalovirus status from the catalog of TCR beta chain sequences. Here the immuneACCESS table is served through TCRdb, limited to in-frame sequences with V and J called. Missing clones are a known gap in these copies; in checked studies unresolved V genes cover under half, and the rest lacks a known reason. That table is the source of V, J and clone size, and D and trimming were worked out from the DNA. Present in this sample are some 170,000 clones, around nine tenths of which were seen just once. Roughly 1.5% of the sample lies in the top ten.

The source is a woman aged 30 to 39 in good health and CMV-seronegative. The sequenced sample consisted of PBMCs. Here the chain combines TRBV5-1 and TRBJ1-2; possibly the D gene is TRBD1, per 5 matching bases. DNA sequence: TGCGCCAGCAGCCCGTATCGACAGATCTATGGCTACACCTTC. Its product reads: CASSPYRQIYGYTF.